The sequence of this T cell receptor (beta chain) was determined in a study of shared T cell receptors in the human thymus. This clone was detected once. Produced via immunoSEQ multiplex PCR; TCRdb's table is partial and in-frame only. Among hundreds of thousands of clones listed, around 89% were seen once. Per the germline V gene, CDR1 is SEHNR and CDR2 is FQNEAQ (reference sequence). The V gene lost 1 base and the J gene lost 4 bases, with 14 bases spanning the gap. The CDR3 extends over 15 amino acids. In addition, the sample was reused for a study of human thymus T cells. That paper notes: Donors were healthy Finnish babies undergoing corrective operations for congenital heart defects. Thymic tissue was derived from resections collected during corrective heart surgery.

This clonotype was sampled from a boy under two years old with a congenital heart defect. The gene calls are TRBV7-9 and TRBJ2-7, with D possibly matching TRBD1 (5 bases). Material for sequencing was thymocytes. The CDR3 DNA sequence: TGTGCCAGCAGCTTAGAGAAGGCAGGGCGGTACGAGCAGTACTTC. Protein: CASSLEKAGRYEQYF.